The sequence of this T cell receptor beta chain was determined in a study of read filtering for tumor transcriptome and immune sequencing. The CDR3 totals 15 residues. This library used roughly 370 ng RNA and molecular barcoded adaptors spanning alpha/delta and beta/gamma chains. TCRdb reprocessed the reads via MiXCR and lists one record per CDR3 protein. The sample consists of fewer than 50,000 distinct CDR3 sequences, under 15% of them appearing once. Note on this clonotype: Since a far larger clone is one base different, this is likely a read error.

V gene TRBV12-3 or TRBV12-4 combines with J gene TRBJ2-7, with TRBD2 identical over 12 bases. The last part of the DNA fits TRBJ2-1 better; the J call may be wrong. The sequence was obtained from a donor at least 40 years old with multiple myeloma. The specimen was a population of CD138-negative cells sorted from bone marrow. CDR3: CASTWTSGAYHEQFF. The CDR3 nucleotides are TGTGCCAGCACCTGGACTAGCGGGGCTTACCATGAGCAGTTCTTC.